These 18 T cell receptor beta chains share one sample of origin, sequenced in a study of blood T cell repertoires in COVID-19. TCRdb's copy holds only in-frame clones and misses some; the assay was immunoSEQ multiplex PCR. Of fewer than 250,000 clones in the sample, roughly four fifths are singletons; the top ten hold roughly 1.8%. Specimen: PBMCs or T cells enriched from blood (not recorded which). These receptors were obtained from a man in his fifties or sixties who had recovered from COVID-19.

The rearrangement joins TRBV19 to TRBJ2-3, with TRBD2 matching over 9 bases. The V gene's germline CDR1 is LNHDA and CDR2 SQIVND (reference sequence). The CDR3 is 16 amino acids. V lost 5 bases and J lost 4; bases outside the gene matches: 10. The CDR3 is CASSPRLAVFADTQYF. The CDR3 DNA sequence: TGTGCCAGTAGTCCTCGACTAGCGGTGTTTGCAGATACGCAGTATTTT.

The chain recombines TRBV7-2 with TRBJ1-2; the D is unclear. The CDR3 extends over 13 amino acids. V lost 1 base and J 3 bases, leaving 6 bases between the germline ends. Germline-derived CDR1 and CDR2 are SGHTA and FQGNSA. The CDR3 region is CASSLVPYYGYTF. CDR3 DNA sequence: TGTGCCAGCAGCTTAGTTCCATACTATGGCTACACCTTC.

This rearrangement joins TRBV4-2 to TRBJ2-7; TRBD2 is a possible D gene (6 bases). Germline V gene data show CDR1 as LGHNA and CDR2 as YNFKEQ. V lost 3 bases and J 3 bases, leaving 12 bases between the germline ends. The CDR3 contains 14 residues. The CDR3 is CASSHGGGNYEQYF. The CDR3 DNA follows: TGTGCCAGCAGCCATGGAGGAGGGAACTACGAGCAGTACTTC.

V usage is TRBV21-1 and J usage is TRBJ2-2; the table's D gene call, TRBD1, was not cross checked with the DNA. TRBV21-1 has pseudogene status. This CDR3 is built from 16 residues. The DNA for the CDR3 is TGTGCCAGCAGCATGGGGCAGGGGCAGGACGCCGGGGAGCTGTTTTTT. Translation: CASSMGQGQDAGELFF.

The chain combines TRBV14 with TRBJ1-5; TRBD1 agrees at 7 bases. Germline lookup yields CDR1 SGHDN and CDR2 FVKESK. After removal of 2 bases from V and 2 bases from J, the junction contained 0 bases not matched to a gene. The CDR3 consists of 14 residues. The CDR3 DNA reads TGTGCCAGCAGCCAAACAGGGGGCAATCAGCCCCAGCATTTT. This sequence encodes CASSQTGGNQPQHF.

The chain couples TRBV6-5 to TRBJ1-2, with 9 bases matching TRBD1. After removal of 11 bases from V and 7 bases from J, the junction contained 5 bases not matched to a gene. The CDR3 totals 11 residues. CDR1 is MNHEY, CDR2 SVGAGI, per germline. CDR3 DNA: TGTGCCGCAACAGGGGGCGGTGGCTACACCTTC. The encoded protein is CAATGGGGYTF.

The chain couples TRBV3-1 (or the pseudogene TRBV3-2) to TRBJ2-7; TRBD2 matches at 11 bases. V lost 6 bases to trimming and J lost 5 bases; unmatched junction nucleotides: 6. Germline values: CDR1 LGHDT, CDR2 YNNKEL (reference sequence). CDR3 length: 14 amino acids. CDR3 coding DNA: TGTGCCAGCAGTCGACTAGCGGGGAAGAACGAGCAGTACTTC. Its translation is CASSRLAGKNEQYF.

V usage is TRBV9 and J usage is TRBJ1-6, with D maybe TRBD1 (6 bases). Germline CDR1 SGDLS, CDR2 YYNGEE. The CDR3 has 17 amino acids. Trimming removed 0 bases at V and 2 bases at J, with 12 bases between. The CDR3 reads CASSVGVPGAYNSPLHF. CDR3 bases: TGTGCCAGCAGCGTAGGAGTTCCAGGGGCCTATAATTCACCCCTCCACTTT.

V usage is TRBV9 and J usage is TRBJ2-1; D unclear. V was trimmed by 4 bases and J by 7 bases, leaving 9 bases between them. Per the germline V gene, CDR1 is SGDLS and CDR2 is YYNGEE. This CDR3 contains 12 residues. CDR3 in DNA: TGTGCCAGCAGCACCCGTGAGAATGAGCAGTTCTTC. This encodes CASSTRENEQFF.

This clone has only a few counts. The V gene is TRBV18, the J gene TRBJ1-1; no clear D gene. CDR3 length: 13 amino acids. Germline V CDR1 and CDR2: KGHSH, LQKENI. V was shortened by 6 bases and J by 5 bases, with 13 bases between the two germline ends. This chain's CDR3 is CASSLNLRTEAFF. CDR3 DNA: TGTGCCAGCTCCTTAAACTTGAGAACTGAAGCTTTCTTT.

This chain links TRBV2 with TRBJ2-2; 9 positions agree with TRBD2. The V gene's germline CDR1 is SNHLY and CDR2 FYNNEI. The V segment lost 2 bases and the J segment 8 bases; nucleotides outside the gene matches: 0. This CDR3 comprises 13 residues. This CDR3 is CASSETSGGELFF. The CDR3 region has the DNA TGTGCCAGCAGTGAAACTAGCGGGGGGGAGCTGTTTTTT.

This clone has a handful of counts. The chain employs TRBV7-2 and TRBJ2-3, with TRBD1 matching over 11 bases. The germline V gene has CDR1 SGHTA and CDR2 FQGNSA. There are 16 residues in the CDR3. With V trimmed by 5 bases and J by 11 bases, 15 bases remained unmatched. The CDR3 bases are TGTGCCAGCAGCACCAGGACAGGGGGCGGCGTGTTACGGCAGTATTTT. It encodes CASSTRTGGGVLRQYF. The full variable domain, its missing parts supplied by reference TRBV7-2 and TRBJ2-3, is GAGVSQSPSNKVTEKGKDVELRCDPISGHTALYWYRQSLGQGLEFLIYFQGNSAPDKSGLPSDRFSAERTGGSVSTLTIQRTQQEDSAVYLCASSTRTGGGVLRQYFGPGTRLTVL.

The chain carries TRBV24-1 and TRBJ1-5; 8 positions agree with TRBD1. The CDR3 has 18 residues. Looked up from germline, CDR1 is KGHDR and CDR2 is SFDVKD. V lost 2 bases and J lost 0; bases outside the gene matches: 8. CDR3 loop: CATSDSTGAAYSNQPQHF. The CDR3, as DNA: TGTGCCACCAGTGATTCGACAGGGGCCGCTTATAGCAATCAGCCCCAGCATTTT.

V gene TRBV7-9 combines with J gene TRBJ1-1; D is undetermined. This CDR3 has 14 amino acids. From germline, CDR1 is SEHNR and CDR2 FQNEAQ (reference sequence). Trimming stripped 2 bases from V and 7 bases from J, with 14 bases between. CDR3 residues: CASSLIVGRFEAFF. The CDR3 DNA sequence: TGTGCCAGCAGCTTAATCGTTGGGCGCTTTGAAGCTTTCTTT.

The CDR3 reads CASSVTGGYGYTF. CDR3 nucleotides: TGTGCCAGCAGCGTCACAGGGGGCTATGGCTACACCTTC. This chain connects TRBV2 to TRBJ1-2; 8 nucleotides line up with TRBD1. This CDR3 has 13 residues. The V gene end was trimmed by 6 bases and the J gene end by 4 bases; junction bases not matched to a gene: 4. Germline V gene lookup returns CDR1 SNHLY and CDR2 FYNNEI.

The genes are TRBV20-1 and TRBJ2-1; maybe TRBD2 (7 bases). The CDR3 contains 11 residues. Trimming took off 6 bases at V and 10 bases at J, with 13 bases between the two ends. Germline V gene sequence: CDR1 DFQATT, CDR2 SNEGSKA (reference sequence). This CDR3 reads CSATGGREQFF. CDR3 coding DNA: TGCAGTGCCACCGGGGGGCGGGAGCAGTTCTTC.

V usage is TRBV11-2 and J usage is TRBJ2-5, with a possible D match to TRBD2 (5 bases). The length of the CDR3 is 13 residues. The V gene's germline CDR1 is SGHAT and CDR2 FQNNGV. V was cut by 4 bases and J by 2 bases, with 8 bases left in between. The CDR3 sequence is CASSSGLQETQYF. In DNA, the CDR3 is TGTGCCAGCAGCTCTGGACTGCAAGAGACCCAGTACTTC.

The chain has TRBV2 and TRBJ2-3, with 10 bases lining up with TRBD2. V lost 6 bases, J lost 7 bases, and 7 bases stayed unmatched. The length of the CDR3 is 14 residues. Germline V gene sequence: CDR1 SNHLY, CDR2 FYNNEI. Here the CDR3 reads CASSPERGGNTQYF. The CDR3 bases are TGTGCCAGCAGCCCCGAGCGGGGGGGAAATACGCAGTATTTT.